This T cell receptor beta chain was obtained from a study of molecular identifiers for immune sequencing clone quantification. Study observations and caveats: The share of molecules held by clones above 20 RNA copies was over 98% in effector cells and under 1% in naive cells. Identical TCR molecules sharing a barcode could underestimate highly expanded clone sizes. Single-cell amounts of spiked Jurkat TCR RNA were reportedly detectable among roughly 1 million naive cells.

MiXCR, applied by TCRdb to the PCR reads, yields one record per CDR3 protein. The sample gives more than 450,000 distinct CDR3 sequences, 25% of which show up once; about 0.75% is in the top ten. Details on this clonotype: Its antigen remains unidentified. This is likely a read error, given that the CDR3 carries no conserved phenylalanine or tryptophan at its end.

Unmatched junction bases numbered 16, after V lost 2 bases and J lost 2 bases. The CDR3 contains 20 residues. Germline loops: CDR1 SEHNR, CDR2 FQNEAQ (reference sequence). The receptor's source is a human donor in good health. Some libraries in this study had Jurkat cell RNA spiked in. Sequences were obtained from naive CD8+ T cells from blood, with Jurkat cell RNA spiked in. Indicated subset: FACS-sorted CD8+CD4-CCR7+CD45RA+ naive T cells. The chain couples TRBV7-9 to TRBJ2-3, with TRBD2 matching over 10 bases. For the CDR3, the DNA is TGTGCCAGCAGCTTACGACTAGCGGGCGCCTCGGGCCCACTCACAGATACGCAGTATTAT. This encodes CASSLRLAGASGPLTDTQYY.